One sample yielded the 31 T cell receptor beta chains listed below, sequenced in a study of T cell responses to AZD1222 COVID-19 vaccine. Data came from immunoSEQ multiplex PCR; TCRdb stores just in-frame clones and leaves some out. The table includes 100,000 to 150,000 clones, about 91% detected once. Material: peripheral blood, obtained on day 0 of AZD1222 vaccination. These receptor sequences come from an adult in good health.

V usage is TRBV6-6 and J usage is TRBJ1-2; 7 nucleotides agree with TRBD1. The V gene end was trimmed by 3 bases and the J gene end by 5 bases; junction bases not matched to a gene: 12. Germline CDR1 and CDR2: MNHNY and SVGAGI (reference sequence). The CDR3 extends over 16 amino acids. The CDR3 coding sequence is TGTGCCAGCAGTTATCGACAGGGAGAGTCCATTTATGGCTACACCTTC. This sequence encodes CASSYRQGESIYGYTF.

J is TRBJ2-1 and V is TRBV5-8; 11 bases are a match to TRBD1. The V and J ends lost 0 bases and 10 bases, in that order; junction bases with no gene match: 9. CDR1 and CDR2 (germline): SGHTS, YDEGEE. The CDR3 contains 16 residues. The CDR3, as DNA: TGTGCCAGCAGCTTGGCCTGGACAGGGGGCCCCCGGGAGCAGTTCTTC. It encodes CASSLAWTGGPREQFF.

The CDR3 reads CASSRGTSGTSSYEQYF. The CDR3 nucleotides are TGCGCCAGCAGCCGGGGGACTAGCGGGACGAGCTCCTACGAGCAGTACTTC. This chain links TRBV5-1 with TRBJ2-7; 13 bases line up with TRBD2. This CDR3 spans 17 amino acids. V trimming: 4 bases; J trimming: 0 bases; junction bases outside the gene matches: 7. Germline CDR1 reads SGHRS; CDR2 reads YFSETQ.

The V gene is TRBV7-8, the J gene TRBJ1-1; D is perhaps TRBD1 (6 bases). This CDR3 comprises 15 residues. V lost 4 bases and J 5 bases, leaving 17 bases between the germline ends. Germline V lookup: CDR1 SGHVS, CDR2 FQNEAQ. The CDR3 coding sequence is TGTGCCAGCAGCTACCTGACAGGCGGGGGGACTGAAGCTTTCTTT. As protein: CASSYLTGGGTEAFF.

Points on this clone: The sample contains more than one DNA sequence encoding this CDR3. This sequence joins TRBV27 and TRBJ2-7, with D uncertain. The germline V and J ends were trimmed by 2 bases and 0 bases, with 5 bases remaining between them. CDR3 size: 13 residues. The germline V gene has CDR1 MNHEY and CDR2 SMNVEV (reference sequence). DNA of the CDR3: TGTGCCAGCAGTTTAACGAGCTCCTACGAGCAGTACTTC. Translated, it gives CASSLTSSYEQYF.

The chain is built from TRBV20-1 and TRBJ1-2; D is perhaps TRBD1 (6 bases). Between the trimmed V and J ends, which lost 3 bases and 5 bases, there was a span of 13 bases. The CDR3 totals 13 residues. Germline assignment: CDR1 DFQATT and CDR2 SNEGSKA (reference sequence). CDR3 region: CSASRQVGYGYTF. The CDR3 DNA reads TGCAGTGCTAGTAGACAGGTTGGGTATGGCTACACCTTC.

The V gene is TRBV4-1, the J gene TRBJ2-7; TRBD2 agrees at 7 bases. Germline V gene data show CDR1 as MGHRA and CDR2 as YSYEKL. V lost 4 bases to trimming and J lost 3 bases; unmatched junction nucleotides: 9. The CDR3 is made up of 15 amino acids. CDR3 protein: CASSPIVRGSYEQYF. The CDR3 DNA follows: TGCGCCAGCAGCCCCATAGTTCGCGGGAGCTACGAGCAGTACTTC.

V and J are TRBV4-1 and TRBJ1-2; perhaps TRBD1 as D (5 bases). The germline V and J ends were trimmed by 0 bases and 0 bases, with 11 bases remaining between them. The germline gives CDR1 MGHRA, CDR2 YSYEKL. CDR3 length equals 16 residues. The CDR3 here is CASSQEGPTANYGYTF. CDR3 nucleotide sequence: TGCGCCAGCAGCCAAGAGGGACCAACAGCTAACTATGGCTACACCTTC.

The chain combines TRBV5-1 with TRBJ1-2; 9 bases are a match to TRBD1. Germline V gene sequence: CDR1 SGHRS, CDR2 YFSETQ. The CDR3 sequence is 15 residues long. V lost 4 bases to trimming and J lost 2 bases; unmatched junction nucleotides: 6. CDR3 nucleotides: TGCGCCAGCAGCGCGCGACAGGGGGAGAACTATGGCTACACCTTC. Amino acids: CASSARQGENYGYTF.

The rearrangement uses TRBV7-6 and TRBJ1-4, with 10 bases fitting TRBD1. V trimming: 0 bases; J trimming: 8 bases; junction bases outside the gene matches: 3. The germline V gene has CDR1 SGHVS and CDR2 FNYEAQ. This CDR3 is 15 amino acids long. In DNA, the CDR3 is TGTGCCAGCAGCTTAGCCGGGACAGGGGAAGAAAAACTGTTTTTT. Translating gives CASSLAGTGEEKLFF.

The chain carries TRBV19 and TRBJ1-5; no reliable D call. There are 18 residues in the CDR3. The ends were cut back, 2 bases at V and 0 bases at J, with 17 bases in the middle. The germline CDR1 and CDR2 sequences are LNHDA and SQIVND (reference sequence). CDR3 region: CASSIMALTVFSNQPQHF. CDR3 DNA: TGTGCCAGTAGTATAATGGCCCTAACTGTGTTTAGCAATCAGCCCCAGCATTTT.

The rearrangement joins TRBV28 to TRBJ1-5; D remains unclear. Germline V CDR1 and CDR2: MDHEN, SYDVKM. The CDR3 contains 13 residues. The ends were cut back, 2 bases at V and 1 base at J, with 3 bases in the middle. The CDR3 here is CASSLVSNQPQHF. In nucleotides, the CDR3 is TGTGCCAGCAGTTTAGTCAGCAATCAGCCCCAGCATTTT.

The chain employs TRBV4-3 and TRBJ1-3; D ambiguous. From germline, CDR1 is LGHNA and CDR2 YSLEER. The CDR3 sequence is 13 residues long. V shed 4 bases and J shed 4 bases, with 8 bases lying between them. CDR3 residues: CASSPSAGNTIYF. The CDR3 bases are TGCGCCAGCAGCCCCTCGGCAGGAAACACCATATATTTT.

J is TRBJ2-1 and V is TRBV29-1, with TRBD2 identical over 9 bases. Germline trimming cut 8 bases from V and 6 bases from J; bases unmatched to any gene: 14. The CDR3 totals 15 residues. Germline-derived CDR1 and CDR2 are SQVTM and ANQGSEA. The CDR3: CSHLKAREGVNEQFF. DNA of the CDR3: TGCAGCCATCTGAAAGCGCGGGAGGGGGTCAATGAGCAGTTCTTC.

The rearrangement joins TRBV6-5 to TRBJ1-5, with D tentatively TRBD1 (5 bases). Trimming shortened V by 5 bases and J by 2 bases, and 13 bases separated the two germline ends. The CDR3 contains 15 residues. Germline V gene sequence: CDR1 MNHEY, CDR2 SVGAGI. Here the CDR3 reads CASSPPSGGNQPQHF. The CDR3 DNA reads TGTGCCAGCAGTCCCCCGTCGGGGGGCAATCAGCCCCAGCATTTT.

The chain joins TRBV7-2 to TRBJ2-7, with 7 positions matching TRBD2. CDR3 length: 14 amino acids. The J segment lost 6 bases and the V segment lost 2 bases, leaving 7 bases of the junction unmatched. CDR1 is SGHTA, CDR2 FQGNSA, per germline. The CDR3 bases are TGTGCCAGCAGCTTAAAGGCGGGAGCGGCCGAGCAGTACTTC. Its protein is CASSLKAGAAEQYF.

The V gene is TRBV6-5, the J gene TRBJ2-7; 8 bases map to TRBD1. V lost 0 bases and J lost 6; bases outside the gene matches: 4. The V gene's germline CDR1 is MNHEY and CDR2 SVGAGI. This CDR3 spans 14 amino acids. The CDR3 sequence: CASSYSDRALEQYF. The DNA of the CDR3 is TGTGCCAGCAGTTACTCGGACAGGGCCCTCGAGCAGTACTTC.

The chain carries TRBV5-4 and TRBJ2-7; TRBD2 matches 8 bases. J gave up 6 bases and V 1 base, and 9 bases lay outside the gene matches. The CDR3 length is 15 residues. CDR1 is SGHNT, CDR2 YYREEE, per germline (reference sequence). The CDR3 nucleotides are TGTGCCAGCAGCTTGTTCAGCGGGAGAGGGGGCGAGCAGTACTTC. Its translation is CASSLFSGRGGEQYF.

V gene TRBV7-2 combines with J gene TRBJ1-5; 8 positions agree with TRBD1. Germline trimming cut 1 base from V and 9 bases from J; bases unmatched to any gene: 5. This CDR3 comprises 14 residues. Germline V gene lookup returns CDR1 SGHTA and CDR2 FQGNSA. The CDR3 spells CASSLGTGGRPQHF. DNA of the CDR3: TGTGCCAGCAGCTTAGGAACAGGGGGTAGGCCCCAGCATTTT.

V is TRBV5-6 and J is TRBJ2-7; D is unclear. CDR3 length: 13 residues. Germline CDR1 reads SGHDT; CDR2 reads YYEEEE. The ends were cut back, 1 base at V and 2 bases at J, with 7 bases in the middle. The chain's CDR3 is CASSLRRAYEQYF. The CDR3 region has the DNA TGTGCCAGCAGCTTGCGCAGAGCCTACGAGCAGTACTTC.

This clone was detected once. CDR3 in DNA: TGTGCCACCAAGGGACTAGCGGGAGGGCCCTTTAACACCGGGGAGCTGTTTTTT. As protein: CATKGLAGGPFNTGELFF. This chain joins TRBV28 and TRBJ2-2, with 16 nucleotides matching TRBD2. Germline CDR1 is MDHEN and CDR2 is SYDVKM. The CDR3 runs 18 residues. The V and J ends lost 10 bases and 2 bases, in that order; junction bases with no gene match: 10.

This chain joins TRBV12-3 or TRBV12-4 and TRBJ1-5; no clear D gene. The ends were cut back, 5 bases at V and 7 bases at J, with 12 bases in the middle. The CDR3 sequence is 13 residues long. CDR3 in DNA: TGTGCCAGCAGTGCCCCAAACGAGCAGCCCCAGCATTTT. It codes for CASSAPNEQPQHF.

The chain recombines TRBV19 with TRBJ1-1; D perhaps matches TRBD1 (5 bases). Trimming took off 3 bases at V and 10 bases at J, with 15 bases between the two ends. The CDR3 totals 13 residues. Germline V CDR1 and CDR2: LNHDA, SQIVND (reference sequence). For the CDR3, the DNA is TGTGCCAGTAGTATTGGGACGGTCCCAGCAGCTTTCTTT. Protein: CASSIGTVPAAFF.

CDR3 loop: CASSFTGDRGAKNIQYF. Here the CDR3 DNA reads TGTGCCAGCAGCTTTACCGGGGACCGGGGAGCCAAAAACATTCAGTACTTC. V and J are TRBV7-9 and TRBJ2-4; D assignment may be TRBD1 or TRBD2 (5 bases each). CDR1 is SEHNR, CDR2 FQNEAQ, per germline (reference sequence). The CDR3 runs to 17 residues. The ends were cut back, 3 bases at V and 0 bases at J, with 15 bases in the middle.

This chain joins TRBV28 and TRBJ2-3; no clear D. The V gene's germline CDR1 is MDHEN and CDR2 SYDVKM. The length of the CDR3 is 15 residues. V lost 2 bases and J lost 3, with 12 bases in between. CDR3: CASSLGPQATDTQYF. The CDR3 DNA reads TGTGCCAGCAGTTTAGGACCCCAGGCTACAGATACGCAGTATTTT.

The chain carries TRBV7-2 and TRBJ2-7; D not resolved. Germline V gene sequence: CDR1 SGHTA, CDR2 FQGNSA. Trimming removed 4 bases from V and 0 bases from J, with 10 bases in between. This CDR3 spans 14 amino acids. CDR3 sequence reads: CASSSPPRSYEQYF. As DNA, the CDR3 is TGTGCCAGCAGCTCCCCCCCCCGCTCCTACGAGCAGTACTTC.

This clone was picked up one time. This sequence joins TRBV6-5 and TRBJ1-2, with 9 bases fitting TRBD1. CDR1 is MNHEY, CDR2 SVGAGI, per germline. The junction had 5 bases not matched to a gene; V was cut back by 8 bases and J by 4 bases. This CDR3 comprises 13 residues. This CDR3 reads CASRDRGSYGYTF. In DNA form, the CDR3 reads TGTGCCAGCCGAGACAGGGGGAGCTATGGCTACACCTTC.

The gene calls are TRBV30 and TRBJ1-2; D is possibly TRBD1 (5 bases). There are 13 residues in the CDR3. The V and J ends lost 1 base and 7 bases respectively, with 13 bases between them. Germline-derived CDR1 and CDR2 are GTSNPN and SVGIG (reference sequence). The CDR3 coding sequence is TGTGCCTGGAGTGGAGGCAGGGTGATTGGCTACACCTTC. This codes for CAWSGGRVIGYTF.

The chain uses TRBV11-1 and TRBJ1-6; possibly TRBD1 for D (6 bases). CDR3 length: 16 residues. Trimming left V 2 bases short and J 8 bases short, with 16 bases between. Germline assignment: CDR1 SGHAT and CDR2 FQDESV (reference sequence). The CDR3 loop is CASSLNQQGRDSPLHF. The CDR3 DNA is TGTGCCAGCAGCTTAAATCAGCAGGGGAGAGATTCACCCCTCCACTTT.

The chain joins TRBV6-5 to TRBJ2-5, with D tentatively TRBD1 (6 bases). Germline V gene data show CDR1 as MNHEY and CDR2 as SVGAGI. Trimming removed 6 bases at V and 0 bases at J, with 14 bases between. The CDR3 length is 15 residues. CDR3 sequence reads: CASRGQQGYQETQYF. As DNA, the CDR3 is TGTGCCAGCAGGGGGCAACAGGGATACCAAGAGACCCAGTACTTC.

Written as DNA, the CDR3 is TGTGCCAGCAGCGTAGGGGGGGGCAATCAGCCCCAGCATTTT. Translating gives CASSVGGGNQPQHF. The chain joins TRBV9 to TRBJ1-5; D is possibly TRBD1 (5 bases). Germline CDR1 reads SGDLS; CDR2 reads YYNGEE. V lost 0 bases to trimming and J lost 2 bases, with 6 bases between them. This CDR3 has 14 amino acids.